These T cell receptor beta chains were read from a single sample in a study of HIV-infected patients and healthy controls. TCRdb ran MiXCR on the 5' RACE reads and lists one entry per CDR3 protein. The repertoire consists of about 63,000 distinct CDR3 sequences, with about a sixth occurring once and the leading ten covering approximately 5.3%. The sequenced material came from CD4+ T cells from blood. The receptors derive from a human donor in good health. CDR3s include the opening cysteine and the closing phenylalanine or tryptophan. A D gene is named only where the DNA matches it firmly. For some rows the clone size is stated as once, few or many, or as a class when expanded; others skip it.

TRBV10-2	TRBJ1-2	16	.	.	CASSESARQINYGYTF	TGCGCCAGCAGTGAGTCCGCTCGACAGATTAACTATGGCTACACCTTC
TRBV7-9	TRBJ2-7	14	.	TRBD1	CASSRQGETYEQYF	TGTGCCAGCAGCAGACAGGGGGAGACCTACGAGCAGTACTTC
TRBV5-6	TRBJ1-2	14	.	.	CASTHGRAGYGYTF	TGTGCCAGCACCCATGGGAGGGCGGGGTATGGCTACACCTTC
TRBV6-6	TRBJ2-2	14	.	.	CASNAGRVTGELFF	TGTGCCAGCAACGCTGGCAGGGTCACCGGGGAGCTGTTTTTT
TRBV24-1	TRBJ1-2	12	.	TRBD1	CATSVGTGGYTF	TGTGCCACCAGTGTGGGGACAGGTGGCTACACCTTC
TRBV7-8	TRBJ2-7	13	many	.	CASSLSSGDAPSF	TGTGCCAGCAGCTTATCGTCGGGGGACGCACCCTCGTTC
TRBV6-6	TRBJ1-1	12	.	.	CASTGWYTEAFF	TGTGCCAGTACAGGGTGGTACACTGAAGCTTTCTTT
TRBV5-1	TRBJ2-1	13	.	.	CASSLELGHEQFF	TGCGCCAGCAGCTTGGAGCTAGGCCATGAGCAGTTCTTC
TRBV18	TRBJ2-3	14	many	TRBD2	CASSPSAGGSPQYF	TGTGCCAGCTCACCATCAGCGGGGGGCAGTCCGCAGTATTTT
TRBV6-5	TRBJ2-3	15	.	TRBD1	CASRQNRGTTDTQYF	TGTGCCAGCAGACAAAACAGGGGGACGACAGATACGCAGTATTTT
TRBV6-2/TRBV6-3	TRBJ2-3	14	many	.	CASRRAGSTDTQYF	TGTGCCAGCAGGCGGGCGGGGAGCACAGATACGCAGTATTTT
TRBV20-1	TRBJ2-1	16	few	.	CSARDQTGFPYNEQFF	TGCAGTGCTAGAGACCAAACAGGGTTCCCCTACAATGAGCAGTTCTTC
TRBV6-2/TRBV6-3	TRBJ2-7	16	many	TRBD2	CASSPSVAGNSYEQYF	TGTGCCAGCAGCCCCTCGGTAGCGGGGAACTCCTACGAGCAGTACTTC
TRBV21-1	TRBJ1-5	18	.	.	CASVSPPPGRGQFQPQHF	TGTGCCAGCGTCTCACCCCCACCGGGCCGGGGGCAATTTCAGCCCCAGCATTTT
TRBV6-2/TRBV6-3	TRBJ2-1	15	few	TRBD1	CASPLVGQGHNEQFF	TGTGCCAGCCCCCTCGTGGGACAGGGTCACAATGAGCAGTTCTTC
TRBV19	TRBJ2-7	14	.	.	CASRPTGSTYEQYF	TGTGCCAGTAGACCAACGGGGAGCACCTACGAGCAGTACTTC
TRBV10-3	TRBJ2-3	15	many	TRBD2	CATKRTSGVTDTQYF	TGTGCCACCAAGCGTACTAGCGGAGTCACAGATACGCAGTATTTT
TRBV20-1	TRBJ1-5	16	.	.	CSARRAQDRYNQPQHF	TGCAGTGCTAGAAGGGCCCAGGACCGATACAATCAGCCCCAGCATTTT
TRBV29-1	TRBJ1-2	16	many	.	CSVSPDRGKSSYGYTF	TGCAGCGTTTCGCCCGATCGGGGGAAGTCCTCCTATGGCTACACCTTC
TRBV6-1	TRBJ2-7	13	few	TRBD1	CASRTGTGYEQYF	TGTGCCAGCAGGACCGGGACAGGGTACGAGCAGTACTTC
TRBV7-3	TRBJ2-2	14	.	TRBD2	CASRTSANTGELFF	TGTGCCAGCAGGACTAGCGCGAACACCGGGGAGCTGTTTTTT
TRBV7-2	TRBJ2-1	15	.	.	CASSLEYLGGIEQFF	TGTGCCAGCAGCTTAGAGTATTTAGGGGGGATTGAGCAGTTCTTC
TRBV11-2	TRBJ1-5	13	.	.	CASSLLVNQPQHF	TGTGCCAGCAGCTTACTGGTAAATCAGCCCCAGCATTTT
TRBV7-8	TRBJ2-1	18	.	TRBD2	CASSLARKGTSGVNEQFF	TGTGCCAGCAGCTTAGCCCGGAAGGGGACTAGCGGGGTCAATGAGCAGTTCTTC
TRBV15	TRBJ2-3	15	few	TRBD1	CATSRDRGSRDTQYF	TGTGCCACCAGCAGAGACAGGGGGTCGCGAGATACGCAGTATTTT
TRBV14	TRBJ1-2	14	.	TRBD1	CASSQDRGSNGYTF	TGTGCCAGCAGCCAAGACAGGGGGTCGAATGGCTACACCTTC
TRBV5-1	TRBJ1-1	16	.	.	CASSLVFGAMNTEAFF	TGCGCCAGCAGCTTGGTATTTGGGGCCATGAACACTGAAGCTTTCTTT
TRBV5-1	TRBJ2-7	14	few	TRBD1	CASSSGDRAYEQYF	TGCGCCAGCAGCTCGGGGGACAGGGCCTACGAGCAGTACTTC
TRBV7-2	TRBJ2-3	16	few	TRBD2	CASSLVLAVSTDTQYF	TGTGCCAGCAGCTTAGTACTAGCGGTTAGCACAGATACGCAGTATTTT
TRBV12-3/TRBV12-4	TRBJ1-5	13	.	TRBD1	CASSRTGAQPQHF	TGTGCCAGCAGCCGGACAGGGGCTCAGCCCCAGCATTTT
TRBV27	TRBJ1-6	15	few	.	CARPSAGSGPSPLHF	TGTGCCAGGCCCTCCGCCGGGTCAGGTCCTTCACCCCTCCACTTT
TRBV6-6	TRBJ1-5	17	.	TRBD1	CASSAAGTVDSNQPQHF	TGTGCCAGCAGCGCTGCAGGGACAGTTGATAGCAATCAGCCCCAGCATTTT
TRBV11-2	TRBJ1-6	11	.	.	CASSLGGFPHF	TGTGCCAGCAGCTTGGGCGGATTCCCCCACTTT
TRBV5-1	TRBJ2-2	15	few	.	CASSFVPAGTGELFF	TGCGCCAGCAGCTTTGTCCCGGCGGGCACCGGGGAGCTGTTTTTT
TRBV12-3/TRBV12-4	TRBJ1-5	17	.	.	CASSFRPPVKSNQPQHF	TGTGCCAGCAGTTTTCGGCCTCCGGTTAAGAGCAATCAGCCCCAGCATTTT
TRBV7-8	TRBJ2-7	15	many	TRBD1	CASSYRSGTAYEQYF	TGTGCCAGCAGCTACCGGTCCGGGACAGCCTACGAGCAGTACTTC
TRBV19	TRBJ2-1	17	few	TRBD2	CASSIGDGLAGGVWQFF	TGTGCCAGTAGTATAGGGGACGGACTAGCGGGAGGGGTATGGCAGTTCTTC